This T cell receptor (beta chain) appears in the sequencing data of a study of T cell repertoires in cytomegalovirus infection. This clonotype was observed many times. Each CDR3 protein gets one entry after TCRdb re-called the reads with MiXCR. The sample yields 450,000 to 600,000 distinct CDR3 sequences, about 10% seen once. The V end lost 0 bases, the J end lost 4 bases, and 15 bases lay between the germline ends. CDR1 is SGHDN and CDR2 is FVKESK in the germline V gene. The CDR3 is 16 amino acids. This rearrangement joins TRBV14 to TRBJ1-1, with D tentatively TRBD1 (6 bases). The TCR was taken from a human donor in good health (CMV status not recorded). Some clones in this sample may be carry-over from other donors' samples. The sequenced sample was PBMCs. The chain's CDR3 is CASSQDLWGQSTEAFF. The CDR3 DNA reads as TGTGCCAGCAGCCAAGATCTTTGGGGGCAGAGCACTGAAGCTTTCTTT.